This TCR beta chain was sequenced in a study of shared clonotypes between healthy human individuals (dated by TCRdb to 2020 to 2021). In the study overall: Three men and two women, aged 18 to 49 years, made up the cohort. For each donor, CD4 naive and CD4 memory were each given three plates, CD8 naive was given two plates, and CD8 memory was given one plate. Blood TCR repertoires of five healthy adults were deeply sequenced to estimate repertoire size and the extent of clonotype sharing between individuals. Different laboratories and diverse techniques were used to prepare libraries and sequence TCR repertoires, to increase sequencing depth and limit assay-specific biases. Between about 0.8 and 9.5 billion PBMCs per donor were obtained by leukapheresis. What the work shows at the level of the full study, not this receptor alone: Rarefaction of sorted-subset datasets indicated incomplete sequencing despite the large sequencing depth. Compared with non-shared clonotypes, clonotypes shared by all four sorted-subset donors had higher generation probabilities. Across four donors, approximately 5% of naive CD4, roughly 3.3% of naive CD8, approximately 2.5% of memory CD4, and roughly 0.41% of memory CD8 clonotypes were shared. Estimated clonotype richness was generally larger for naive than for memory subsets. Pairwise subsampling led to the expectation that sequencing depth would affect the degree of clonotype sharing among donors. Because the study included only a small number of donors, the genetic and exposure-history diversity represented was limited. Sampling was limited to blood, and TCR repertoires in tissue likely differ from TCR repertoires in blood.

CD8 naive samples were obtained by positive selection for CCR7 among CD45RO-negative cells, yielding a CD45RA+CCR7+ population from which TemRA cells were excluded. The donors were healthy, HIV-negative adults with no recently reported acute infections or vaccinations. Every donor was a Caucasian adult living in Nashville, Tennessee, USA. Blood was obtained by leukapheresis, after which PBMCs were separated by Ficoll-Histopaque density gradient centrifugation and cryopreserved in liquid nitrogen vapor phase. Analytical flow cytometry was used to check the purity and quantity of each magnetically sorted T cell population. Genomic DNA was isolated from every sorted fraction and measured by UV absorbance on a Nanodrop 2000c. Details on this clone: The antigen this receptor binds is unknown. No clone much larger than this one lies a single base away; base qualities are absent.

TCR CDR3 regions were amplified from genomic DNA by multiplex PCR using the deep immunoSEQ assay. Extracted genomic DNA from each cell subset was distributed evenly across all wells of several immunoSEQ 96-well plates, and each plate was treated as a replicate. For sorted subsets, each replicate PCR was loaded with roughly 200 ng genomic DNA, equivalent to 25,000 to 35,000 T cell genomes. The purified libraries were quantified using a Qubit 3.0 fluorometer, sized with a Bioanalyzer 2100, and then quantified again using the KAPA Library Quantification kit. Each immunoSEQ 96-well plate was sequenced on its own single-read 150-cycle Illumina NextSeq 550 flow cell. Processing in the source paper ran as follows. Because the immunoSEQ output held only junctional sequences and lacked quality scores, the filtering could not match the filtering applied to full-length reads. Sequences were annotated with PyIR, a Python wrapper for IgBLAST v1.9, using IMGT germline references to assign V/J genes and CDR3. Reads with weak V/J assignments (E-value above 1e-6), missing CDR3, stop codons, out-of-frame junctions, or ambiguous translated residues were removed. V3J clonotypes were defined as sequences sharing the same inferred V gene, J gene, and CDR3 amino acid sequence. Percentage overlap between repertoires was computed as shared unique clonotypes divided by the size of the smaller repertoire. Richness of each repertoire was evaluated using RTK rarefaction, the Chao1 estimator, and Recon v2.1 estimates of unobserved clonotypes. OLGA was used to compute generation probabilities for all TCRbeta clonotypes that the gDNA method yielded from a handful of donors. Not all clones reach the TCRdb copy of this immuneACCESS table, which keeps in-frame sequences only. Checked studies attribute under half of the gap to unresolved V genes and leave the rest unexplained. V, J and clone size are those of that table, while D and trimming were read from the DNA. The sample includes under 1 million clones, with 96% observed a single time. The ten top clones hold over 0.2% of the sample.

Sequences were obtained from naive CD8+ T cells sorted from blood. The cell subset or site label, as the study defines it: CD45RA+CCR7+. The TCR comes from a man in his thirties or forties in good health.

The bases read TGCGCCAGCAGTGATACGGCTAGCCCCACCTACGAGCAGTACTTC. This translates into CASSDTASPTYEQYF. The chain is made from TRBV10-2 and TRBJ2-7, and perhaps TRBD2 as D gene, on 5 matching bases. The CDR3 measures 15 amino acids from cysteine to phenylalanine. Only the CDR3 portion is preserved as DNA: 45 bases, with reading frame beginning at the first base. CDR1 and CDR2, per the germline V gene, are WSHSY and SAAADI. The trim is 3 bases for V and 2 bases for J, with a gap of 14 bases between the germline ends.